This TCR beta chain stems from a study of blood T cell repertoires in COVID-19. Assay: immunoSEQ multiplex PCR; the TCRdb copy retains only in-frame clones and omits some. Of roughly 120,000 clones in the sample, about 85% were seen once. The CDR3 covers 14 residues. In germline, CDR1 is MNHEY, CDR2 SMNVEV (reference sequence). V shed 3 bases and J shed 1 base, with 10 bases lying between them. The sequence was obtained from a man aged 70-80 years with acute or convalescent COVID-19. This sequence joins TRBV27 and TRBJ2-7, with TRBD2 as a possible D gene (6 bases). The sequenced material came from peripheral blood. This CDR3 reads CASSFRGTSYEQYF. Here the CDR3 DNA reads TGTGCCAGCAGTTTTCGCGGGACGTCCTACGAGCAGTACTTC.